This T cell receptor (beta chain) emerged from a study of cytomegalovirus exposure and HLA in healthy donors. Study-level background: Early released data comprised about 84 million unique TCRs from HLA-typed donors.

The PCR made use of 60 Vbeta and 13 Jbeta primers. Here immunoSEQ multiplex PCR was the method, and the copy in TCRdb shows in-frame clones only, minus some. The sample lists 150,000 to 200,000 clones; 65% to 85% were seen once. Notes on this clone: No antigen is known for it.

The germline gives CDR1 SQVTM, CDR2 ANQGSEA. With 7 bases clipped from V and 3 bases from J, the junction kept 14 bases outside the gene matches. The CDR3 has 15 residues. Notes on the study in general: Presence/absence analyses rested on an assumption that sequencing depth was roughly uniform across donors.

Sequencing was done on a sample of PBMCs. This clonotype was obtained from a girl between 5 and 17 years old in good health and CMV-seropositive. The chain links TRBV29-1 to TRBJ1-1; 7 nucleotides align to TRBD1. This CDR3 reads CSARDRVRSDTEAFF. The CDR3, as DNA: TGCAGCGCAAGAGACAGGGTGCGATCGGACACTGAAGCTTTCTTT.